The clone carrying this T cell receptor beta chain occurred many times. The data were obtained in a study of T-cell reconstitution after alpha-beta-depleted transplantation in children. The CDR3 is 15 residues long. V was clipped by 5 bases and J by 0 bases, with 13 bases between them. The germline V gene has CDR1 MNHEY and CDR2 SVGEGT. Unique molecular identifiers were incorporated when the TCRbeta library was constructed. In TCRdb, the PCR reads were re-called with MiXCR into one record per CDR3 protein. The table shows about 120,000 distinct CDR3 sequences, with 10% occurring only once. The source material was PBMCs from the stem cell graft donor, sampled from the stem cell graft. The chain couples TRBV6-2 or TRBV6-3 to TRBJ1-1; tentative D call: TRBD1 (5 bases). This TCR was sampled from a human donor who donated a stem cell graft to a child with acute lymphoblastic leukemia. The CDR3 is CASSPRGALNTEAFF. Written as DNA, the CDR3 is TGTGCCAGCAGTCCCCGCGGGGCGCTGAACACTGAAGCTTTCTTT.